This section outlines one TCR beta chain sequence together with its context. This record belongs to a study of blood T cell repertoires in COVID-19. Looking at the study overall: The study drew acute and convalescent COVID-19 samples from the United States, Italy and Spain. From T cells, B-cell-depleted T cells, or PBMCs came the material, which was cDNA or gDNA.

Germline V gives CDR1 SEHNR, CDR2 FQNEAQ (reference sequence). This CDR3 is built from 17 residues. The ends lost 5 bases at V and 5 bases at J; junction bases unmatched: 14. Original handling: Amplified reference gene primers provided the basis for estimating nucleated cell counts. The repertoire was sequenced with immunoSEQ multiplex PCR; TCRdb's copy has only in-frame clones and lacks some. Clone size and V and J calls were adopted from that table, with D and trimming inferred from the DNA. The sample shows 120,000 or so clones, 87% of them seen only once. The clonotype comes from a human donor in a cohort sampled during active COVID-19. Sequenced: peripheral blood. The chain employs TRBV7-9 and TRBJ2-2; 7 bases are shared with TRBD1. The CDR3 DNA reads TGTGCCAGCAGCCTCCCCACACTCCCAGGGGGAACCGGGGAGCTGTTTTTT. Translating gives CASSLPTLPGGTGELFF.